The 24 T cell receptor beta chains below all came from one sample that was sequenced in a study of blood T cell repertoires in COVID-19. Libraries were prepared by immunoSEQ multiplex PCR; TCRdb keeps only in-frame clonotypes and omits some of them. This sample has 95,000 to 130,000 clones, with around four fifths found just once. Sequencing was carried out using peripheral blood. Every receptor here comes from a man aged 30 to 39 with acute or convalescent COVID-19.

This chain links TRBV5-6 with TRBJ1-5; 7 nucleotides align to TRBD1. The germline CDR1 and CDR2 sequences are SGHDT and YYEEEE. The CDR3 spans 13 residues. J was trimmed by 6 bases and V by 7 bases; bases with no gene match: 7. The CDR3 reads CASGPQGGQPQHF. The CDR3 region has the DNA TGTGCCAGCGGACCGCAGGGGGGTCAGCCCCAGCATTTT.

The rearrangement joins TRBV2 to TRBJ1-1; D unresolved. Trimming shortened V by 6 bases and J by 2 bases, and 7 bases separated the two germline ends. CDR3 length: 12 residues. From germline, CDR1 is SNHLY and CDR2 FYNNEI. The CDR3 spells CASRRVNTEAFF. CDR3 DNA: TGTGCCAGCAGGAGGGTTAACACTGAAGCTTTCTTT. Combining the CDR3 with reference TRBV2 and TRBJ1-1 gives the whole variable domain EPEVTQTPSHQVTQMGQEVILRCVPISNHLYFYWYRQILGQKVEFLVSFYNNEISEKSEIFDDQFSVERPDGSNFTLKIRSTKLEDSAMYFCASRRVNTEAFFGQGTRLTVV.

The chain employs TRBV9 and TRBJ1-4; 11 bases are a match to TRBD1. V dropped 7 bases and J dropped 6; count of bases not matched to a gene: 5. Germline loops: CDR1 SGDLS, CDR2 YYNGEE. The CDR3 totals 14 residues. CDR3 amino acids: CASGQGATDEKLFF. DNA for the CDR3: TGTGCCAGCGGACAGGGGGCAACGGATGAAAAACTGTTTTTT.

This clone came up a few times. V is TRBV6-4 and J is TRBJ2-2, with D tentatively TRBD2 (5 bases). The germline V gene has CDR1 MRHNA and CDR2 SNTAGT. Trimming shortened V by 5 bases and J by 1 base, and 8 bases separated the two germline ends. This CDR3 region has 14 residues. Here the CDR3 reads CASSRERNTGELFF. The DNA of the CDR3 is TGTGCCAGCAGTAGGGAGCGGAACACCGGGGAGCTGTTTTTT.

The rearrangement links TRBV4-3 to TRBJ1-1, with 8 positions matching TRBD1. With V trimmed by 3 bases and J by 8 bases, 8 bases remained unmatched. The CDR3 loop spans 14 amino acids. Germline CDR1 is LGHNA and CDR2 is YSLEER. This chain's CDR3 is CASSQEHRGNEAFF. CDR3 coding DNA: TGCGCCAGCAGCCAGGAGCACAGGGGGAACGAAGCTTTCTTT.

The sample holds a few counts of this clone. This chain joins TRBV5-5 and TRBJ2-7; D uncertain. This CDR3 contains 13 residues. V lost 3 bases and J 0 bases, leaving 7 bases between the germline ends. CDR1 SGHKS and CDR2 YYEKEE come from the germline V gene (reference sequence). The CDR3 region has the DNA TGTGCCAGCAGCTCTAGTTACTCCTACGAGCAGTACTTC. The encoded protein is CASSSSYSYEQYF.

The chain joins TRBV27 to TRBJ1-2, with D possibly being TRBD1 (6 bases). The CDR3 runs to 13 residues. The V and J ends lost 5 bases and 6 bases respectively, with 13 bases between them. CDR1 and CDR2 (germline): MNHEY, SMNVEV (reference sequence). CDR3 residues: CASSVGGVHGYTF. The CDR3 DNA reads as TGTGCCAGCAGTGTAGGGGGGGTACATGGCTACACCTTC.

The rearrangement links TRBV7-3 to TRBJ2-1; D is possibly TRBD1 (6 bases). The CDR3 is 14 residues long. Trimming pared 5 bases from V and 4 bases from J, leaving 12 bases between. The germline gives CDR1 SGHTA, CDR2 FQGTGA. The CDR3 sequence: CASSPGRGYNEQFF. The CDR3, as DNA: TGTGCCAGCAGCCCCGGCAGGGGTTACAATGAGCAGTTCTTC.

The chain joins TRBV3-1 (or the pseudogene TRBV3-2) to TRBJ2-2, with 7 nucleotides matching TRBD1. In germline, CDR1 is LGHDT, CDR2 YNNKEL (reference sequence). This CDR3 spans 16 amino acids. V dropped 1 base and J dropped 4; count of bases not matched to a gene: 6. CDR3 in DNA: TGTGCCAGCAGCCAAGGGCCAGGGGGTGCCACCGGGGAGCTGTTTTTT. Its translation is CASSQGPGGATGELFF.

This clone came up a few times. This chain uses TRBV4-3 with TRBJ2-5; 8 bases are a match to TRBD2. With V trimmed by 3 bases and J by 0 bases, 3 bases remained unmatched. Germline-derived CDR1 and CDR2 are LGHNA and YSLEER. The CDR3 covers 15 residues. Here the CDR3 reads CASSQRGAYQETQYF. CDR3 DNA sequence: TGCGCCAGCAGCCAGCGGGGGGCCTACCAAGAGACCCAGTACTTC.

The chain has TRBV4-3 and TRBJ1-6, with TRBD1 matching over 9 bases. After removal of 3 bases from V and 6 bases from J, the junction contained 9 bases not matched to a gene. The CDR3 is 17 amino acids. CDR1 and CDR2 (germline): LGHNA, YSLEER. DNA of the CDR3: TGCGCCAGCAGCCAGGAGGGACAGGGAGTAATTAATTCACCCCTCCACTTT. Amino acids: CASSQEGQGVINSPLHF.

This chain uses TRBV11-3 with TRBJ1-3; 7 bases align to TRBD1. Germline V CDR1 and CDR2: SGHNT, YENEEA. The CDR3 extends over 15 amino acids. The V gene end was trimmed by 7 bases and the J gene end by 2 bases; junction bases not matched to a gene: 8. DNA for the CDR3: TGTGCCAGCACCCTTCACAGGGGACCTGGAAACACCATATATTTT. Translation: CASTLHRGPGNTIYF.

The CDR3 DNA sequence: TGTGCCACCAGTGAGTCGGGAGCTCTCTCAATGAGACAGTTCTTC. Translation: CATSESGALSMRQFF. The V and J genes are TRBV24-1 and TRBJ2-7; tentatively, D is TRBD2 (6 bases). The J call may be in error: the DNA end matches TRBJ2-1 better. CDR3 length: 15 amino acids. Germline CDR1 KGHDR, CDR2 SFDVKD.

This rearrangement joins TRBV4-1 to TRBJ2-1; 9 bases match TRBD1. The CDR3 has 18 amino acids. Germline CDR1 is MGHRA and CDR2 is YSYEKL. The J segment lost 8 bases and the V segment lost 0 bases, leaving 14 bases of the junction unmatched. The CDR3 bases are TGCGCCAGCAGCCAAGACCCCCCCGGGACAGGGTTAATCGATGAGCAGTTCTTC. This codes for CASSQDPPGTGLIDEQFF.

This sequence joins TRBV9 and TRBJ2-3; weak D call: TRBD1 (6 bases). This CDR3 is 15 amino acids long. CDR1 is SGDLS, CDR2 YYNGEE, per germline. Deletions cut 2 bases from V and 1 base from J, with 11 bases between. This chain's CDR3 is CASSVRGSRTDTQYF. For the CDR3, the DNA is TGTGCCAGCAGCGTCAGGGGATCCCGCACAGATACGCAGTATTTT.

This clone is medium-sized within its sample. The chain recombines TRBV6-2 or TRBV6-3 with TRBJ2-7; 8 positions match TRBD1. CDR3 length: 15 amino acids. CDR1 is MNHEY and CDR2 is SVGEGT in the germline V gene. The trim removed 0 bases at V and 1 base at J, leaving 2 bases unmatched. The CDR3 region is CASSYSGTGSYEQYF. The CDR3 DNA is TGTGCCAGCAGTTACTCGGGGACAGGATCCTACGAGCAGTACTTC.

The V gene is TRBV18, the J gene TRBJ1-3; D not resolved. V was clipped by 4 bases and J by 2 bases, with 15 bases between them. Germline lookup yields CDR1 KGHSH and CDR2 LQKENI. This CDR3 has 16 residues. The CDR3 sequence: CASSQTQSGPGNTIYF. CDR3 DNA: TGTGCCAGCTCACAGACACAAAGTGGCCCTGGAAACACCATATATTTT. The complete variable domain, with remaining parts taken from reference TRBV18 and TRBJ1-3, reads NAGVMQNPRHLVRRRGQEARLRCSPMKGHSHVYWYRQLPEEGLKFMVYLQKENIIDESGMPKERFSAEFPKEGPSILRIQQVVRGDSAAYFCASSQTQSGPGNTIYFGEGSWLTVV.

V gene TRBV19 combines with J gene TRBJ1-4; TRBD1 aligns across 10 bases. The V gene end was trimmed by 6 bases and the J gene end by 8 bases; junction bases not matched to a gene: 3. CDR1 and CDR2 from the germline V gene are LNHDA and SQIVND (reference sequence). The CDR3 covers 13 residues. CDR3: CASRWDRGEKLFF. The CDR3 nucleotides read TGTGCCAGTAGATGGGACAGGGGCGAAAAACTGTTTTTT.

Only a few counts were recorded for this clone. The CDR3 is CASSHDFSSGNTIYF. The CDR3 region has the DNA TGTGCCAGTAGCCACGACTTTTCCTCTGGAAACACCATATATTTT. This chain joins TRBV19 and TRBJ1-3; D gene uncertain. Trimming stripped 6 bases from V and 0 bases from J, with 12 bases between. This CDR3 region has 15 residues. CDR1 is LNHDA and CDR2 is SQIVND in the germline V gene (reference sequence).

V gene TRBV27 combines with J gene TRBJ2-6, with TRBD1 matching over 10 bases. Germline CDR1 is MNHEY and CDR2 is SMNVEV (reference sequence). The CDR3 consists of 16 residues. V was pared by 5 bases and J by 3 bases, with 4 bases of the junction left unmatched. As DNA, the CDR3 is TGTGCCAGCAGTAAGACAGGGGGCGGTGGGGCCAACGTCCTGACTTTC. Encoded protein: CASSKTGGGGANVLTF.

This clone was seen more than once but under ten times. The chain is built from TRBV5-4 and TRBJ1-5, with D maybe TRBD1 (5 bases). Trimming shortened V by 4 bases and J by 2 bases, and 10 bases separated the two germline ends. CDR1 and CDR2 from the germline V gene are SGHNT and YYREEE (reference sequence). The CDR3 sequence is 14 residues long. CDR3 nucleotide sequence: TGTGCCAGCAGCCCCGGAGGGGGCAATCAGCCCCAGCATTTT. Translated, it gives CASSPGGGNQPQHF.

J is TRBJ1-5 and V is TRBV7-9; D gene ambiguous. Germline CDR1 reads SEHNR; CDR2 reads FQNEAQ (reference sequence). Trimming cost V 3 bases and J 5 bases, with 5 bases left between them. This CDR3 has 12 residues. The CDR3: CASSFGDQPQHF. CDR3 nucleotide sequence: TGTGCCAGCAGCTTCGGGGATCAGCCCCAGCATTTT.

This clone appeared a few times. The V and J genes are TRBV29-1 and TRBJ2-2; 10 nucleotides line up with TRBD2. This CDR3 is built from 15 residues. Germline assignment: CDR1 SQVTM and CDR2 ANQGSEA. The trim removed 4 bases at V and 5 bases at J, leaving 7 bases unmatched. The CDR3 DNA sequence: TGCAGCGTTGTCGAGCGGGGGGGAAGAACCGGGGAGCTGTTTTTT. Its protein is CSVVERGGRTGELFF.

The chain combines TRBV10-2 with TRBJ1-4; D not certain. The CDR3 runs to 16 residues. V lost 4 bases and J lost 0, with 12 bases in between. Germline lookup yields CDR1 WSHSY and CDR2 SAAADI. CDR3 protein: CASSAQPLATNEKLFF. The CDR3 DNA sequence: TGCGCCAGCAGTGCCCAACCACTTGCAACTAATGAAAAACTGTTTTTT.